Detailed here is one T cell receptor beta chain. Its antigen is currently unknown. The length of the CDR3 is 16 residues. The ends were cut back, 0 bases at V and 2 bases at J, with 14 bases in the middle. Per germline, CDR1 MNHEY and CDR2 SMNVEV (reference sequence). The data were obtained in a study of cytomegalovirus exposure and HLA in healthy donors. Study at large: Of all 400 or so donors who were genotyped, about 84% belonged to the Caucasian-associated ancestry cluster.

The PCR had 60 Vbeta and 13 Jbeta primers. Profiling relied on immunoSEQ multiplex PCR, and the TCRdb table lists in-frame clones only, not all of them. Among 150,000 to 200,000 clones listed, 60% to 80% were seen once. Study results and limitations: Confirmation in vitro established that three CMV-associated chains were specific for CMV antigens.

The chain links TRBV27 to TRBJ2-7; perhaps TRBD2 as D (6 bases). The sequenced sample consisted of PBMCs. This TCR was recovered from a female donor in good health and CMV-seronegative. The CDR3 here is CASSLSVAGTTYEQYF. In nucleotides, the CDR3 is TGTGCCAGCAGTTTATCAGTCGCGGGAACCACCTACGAGCAGTACTTC.